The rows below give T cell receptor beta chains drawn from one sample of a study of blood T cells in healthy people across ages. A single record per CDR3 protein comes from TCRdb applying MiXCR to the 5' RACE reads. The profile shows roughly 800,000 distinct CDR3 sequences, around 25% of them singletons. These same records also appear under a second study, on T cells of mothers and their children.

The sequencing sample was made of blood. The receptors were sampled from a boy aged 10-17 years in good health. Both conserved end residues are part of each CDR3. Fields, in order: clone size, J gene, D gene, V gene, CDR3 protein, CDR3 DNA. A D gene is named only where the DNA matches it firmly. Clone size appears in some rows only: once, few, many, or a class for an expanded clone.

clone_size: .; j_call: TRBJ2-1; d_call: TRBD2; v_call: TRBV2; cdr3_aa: CACLAGENNEQFF; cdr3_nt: TGTGCCTGCCTAGCGGGGGAGAACAATGAGCAGTTCTTC
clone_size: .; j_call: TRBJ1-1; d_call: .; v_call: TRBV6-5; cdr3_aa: CASSYSIFGTLNTEAFF; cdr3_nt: TGTGCCAGCAGTTACTCGATTTTCGGGACCCTGAACACTGAAGCTTTCTTT
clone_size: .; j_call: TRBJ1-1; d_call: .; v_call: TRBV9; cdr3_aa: CASSFPGLGNTEAFF; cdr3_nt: TGTGCCAGCAGCTTCCCGGGACTTGGGAACACTGAAGCTTTCTTT
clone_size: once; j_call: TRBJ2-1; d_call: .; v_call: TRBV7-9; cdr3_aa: CASSSTGPEVNEQFF; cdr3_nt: TGTGCCAGCAGCTCCACCGGGCCAGAGGTTAATGAGCAGTTCTTC
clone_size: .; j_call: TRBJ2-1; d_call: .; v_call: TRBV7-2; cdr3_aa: CASSSDWNEQFF; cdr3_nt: TGTGCCAGCAGCTCTGACTGGAATGAGCAGTTCTTC
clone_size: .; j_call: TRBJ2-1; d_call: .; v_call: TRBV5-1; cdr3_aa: CASSLVGLDEQFF; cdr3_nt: TGCGCCAGCAGCTTGGTGGGGTTAGATGAGCAGTTCTTC
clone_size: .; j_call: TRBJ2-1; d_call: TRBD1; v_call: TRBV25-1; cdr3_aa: CASSVPPGTDYNEQFF; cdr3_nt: TGTGCCAGCAGTGTTCCCCCCGGGACAGATTACAATGAGCAGTTCTTC
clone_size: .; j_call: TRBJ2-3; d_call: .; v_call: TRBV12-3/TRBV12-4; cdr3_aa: CASSFETARTDTQYF; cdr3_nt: TGTGCCAGCAGTTTCGAGACAGCCCGCACAGATACGCAGTATTTT
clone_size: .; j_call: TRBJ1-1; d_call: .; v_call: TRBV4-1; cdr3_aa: CASSPKGEGRGTEAFF; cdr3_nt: TGCGCCAGCAGCCCAAAGGGGGAAGGCCGGGGGACTGAAGCTTTCTTT
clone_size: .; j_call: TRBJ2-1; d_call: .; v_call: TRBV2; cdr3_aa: CASLSRRAEQFF; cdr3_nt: TGTGCCAGCCTCAGCAGGCGAGCTGAGCAGTTCTTC